Sequencing of this T cell receptor (beta chain) was carried out in a study of blood T cell repertoires in COVID-19. Across the study: T cells, B-cell-depleted T cells, or PBMCs supplied cDNA or gDNA.

The CDR3 covers 15 residues. The V gene lost 5 bases and the J gene lost 9 bases, with 19 bases spanning the gap. In germline, CDR1 is KGHDR, CDR2 SFDVKD. Profiling relied on immunoSEQ multiplex PCR, and the TCRdb table lists in-frame clones only, not all of them. The sample records fewer than 350,000 clones, 70% to 90% being singletons. This clone has only a few counts. Cohorts were assigned according to the clinical history that participants reported. This receptor was obtained from a young man who had recovered from COVID-19. Input material: PBMCs or T cells enriched from blood (not recorded which). The rearrangement joins TRBV24-1 to TRBJ2-1; a possible D gene is TRBD1 (6 bases). This CDR3 reads CATSGGKQGIGEQFF. For the CDR3, the DNA is TGTGCCACCAGTGGGGGGAAGCAGGGGATAGGTGAGCAGTTCTTC.